A single sample gave rise to the 13 T cell receptor beta chains below, sequenced in a study of graft-versus-host responses after intestinal transplantation. Responders that carried the CFSE label, about 200,000 of them, were plated with about 200,000 irradiated, violet-dye-labeled stimulator cells. The data were produced by immunoSEQ multiplex PCR, yet TCRdb's version contains in-frame clones alone and is incomplete. The sample lists about 14,000 clones, around 40% occurring once. Material: alloreactive CD8+ T cells from a mixed lymphocyte reaction culture, obtained before intestinal transplant. Subset of the sample: CFSE-low proliferating T cells sorted from roughly 6-day pre-transplant mixed lymphocyte reaction (GvH or HvG direction). These receptors all come from a human patient who received an intestinal transplant.

A few counts support this clone. The rearrangement links TRBV13 to TRBJ2-7; D might be TRBD2 (5 bases). This CDR3 contains 14 residues. V lost 8 bases to trimming and J lost 2 bases, with 16 bases between them. Per the germline V gene, CDR1 is PRHDT and CDR2 is FYEKMQ (reference sequence). The chain's CDR3 is CASAKASPTYEQYF. Written as DNA, the CDR3 is TGTGCCAGCGCTAAGGCTAGCCCCACCTACGAGCAGTACTTC. Full variable domain (outside the CDR3, taken from reference TRBV13 and TRBJ2-7): AAGVIQSPRHLIKEKRETATLKCYPIPRHDTVYWYQQGPGQDPQFLISFYEKMQSDKGSIPDRFSAQQFSDYHSELNMSSLELGDSALYFCASAKASPTYEQYFGPGTRLTVT.

This clone came up once. The chain couples TRBV7-9 to TRBJ2-7, with D perhaps matching TRBD2 (6 bases). CDR3 length equals 15 residues. Trimming pared 5 bases from V and 9 bases from J, leaving 23 bases between. CDR1 and CDR2 from the germline V gene are SEHNR and FQNEAQ (reference sequence). The CDR3 DNA sequence: TGTGCCAGCAGCCCCCCGGGGGTCCAAGGGACCGGGCAGTACTTC. This gives the protein CASSPPGVQGTGQYF.

This chain links TRBV11-2 with TRBJ2-5, with D perhaps TRBD1 (7 bases). The germline V gene encodes CDR1 SGHAT and CDR2 FQNNGV. The V end lost 5 bases, the J end lost 0 bases, and 22 bases lay between the germline ends. CDR3 length equals 18 residues. As DNA, the CDR3 is TGTGCCAGCAGCCCCGGACAGGCTGTGGCGGGGTACCAAGAGACCCAGTACTTC. It specifies CASSPGQAVAGYQETQYF. Combining the CDR3 with reference TRBV11-2 and TRBJ2-5 gives the whole variable domain EAGVAQSPRYKIIEKRQSVAFWCNPISGHATLYWYQQILGQGPKLLIQFQNNGVVDDSQLPKDRFSAERLKGVDSTLKIQPAKLEDSAVYLCASSPGQAVAGYQETQYFGPGTRLLVL.

The chain is built from TRBV6-5 and TRBJ1-2, with 9 bases fitting TRBD1. The V segment lost 4 bases and the J segment 7 bases; nucleotides outside the gene matches: 10. The CDR3 spans 15 residues. CDR1 MNHEY and CDR2 SVGAGI come from the germline V gene. The CDR3 loop is CASSSGQGRLGGYTF. The CDR3 coding sequence is TGTGCCAGCAGTTCTGGACAGGGGCGCCTCGGTGGCTACACCTTC.

V usage is TRBV7-9 and J usage is TRBJ2-1, with D possibly being TRBD1 or TRBD2 (5 bases each). The CDR3 length is 16 residues. Trimming removed 5 bases at V and 0 bases at J, with 14 bases between. The germline V gene has CDR1 SEHNR and CDR2 FQNEAQ (reference sequence). Here the CDR3 reads CASSPLRGSSYNEQFF. The CDR3 coding sequence is TGTGCCAGCAGCCCCCTTCGGGGCAGCTCCTACAATGAGCAGTTCTTC.

The chain has TRBV7-9 and TRBJ2-1, with D unresolved. The length of the CDR3 is 12 residues. Trimming took off 2 bases at V and 7 bases at J, with 6 bases between the two ends. Germline values: CDR1 SEHNR, CDR2 FQNEAQ (reference sequence). This CDR3 is CASSLKGNEQFF. Written as DNA, the CDR3 is TGTGCCAGCAGCTTAAAGGGTAATGAGCAGTTCTTC. Complete variable domain (other parts from reference TRBV7-9 and TRBJ2-1): DTGVSQNPRHKITKRGQNVTFRCDPISEHNRLYWYRQTLGQGPEFLTYFQNEAQLEKSRLLSDRFSAERPKGSFSTLEIQRTEQGDSAMYLCASSLKGNEQFFGPGTRLTVL.

The V gene is TRBV27, the J gene TRBJ1-1, with TRBD1 matching over 7 bases. CDR1 is MNHEY, CDR2 SMNVEV, per germline (reference sequence). J gave up 5 bases and V 5 bases, and 14 bases lay outside the gene matches. The CDR3 is made up of 16 amino acids. The CDR3 sequence: CASSPFGGTRGTEAFF. In DNA form, the CDR3 reads TGTGCCAGCAGTCCCTTCGGGGGCACCAGGGGGACTGAAGCTTTCTTT.

The rearrangement links TRBV6-5 to TRBJ2-1; no clear D. Between the trimmed V and J ends, which lost 0 bases and 0 bases, there was a span of 9 bases. The CDR3 runs to 16 residues. CDR1 is MNHEY, CDR2 SVGAGI, per germline. The chain's CDR3 is CASSYSRWDSYNEQFF. CDR3 DNA sequence: TGTGCCAGCAGTTACTCGAGGTGGGACTCCTACAATGAGCAGTTCTTC.

The rearrangement joins TRBV2 to TRBJ2-5, with 7 bases lining up with TRBD2. CDR1 and CDR2 (germline): SNHLY, FYNNEI. J was trimmed by 1 base and V by 6 bases; bases with no gene match: 8. This CDR3 region has 15 residues. CDR3 in amino acids: CASSPPLAVQETQYF. The DNA for the CDR3 is TGTGCCAGCAGCCCTCCTCTAGCGGTCCAAGAGACCCAGTACTTC.

This clone was seen a few times. The rearrangement links TRBV7-9 to TRBJ2-7; TRBD2 is a possible D gene (6 bases). Trimming pared 6 bases from V and 4 bases from J, leaving 22 bases between. Germline V gene lookup returns CDR1 SEHNR and CDR2 FQNEAQ (reference sequence). CDR3 length: 16 amino acids. The CDR3 bases are TGTGCCAGCAGTCCTACCTCCGGGACTTCGGTTTACGAGCAGTACTTC. It yields the protein CASSPTSGTSVYEQYF. Variable domain in full (rest from reference TRBV7-9 and TRBJ2-7): DTGVSQNPRHKITKRGQNVTFRCDPISEHNRLYWYRQTLGQGPEFLTYFQNEAQLEKSRLLSDRFSAERPKGSFSTLEIQRTEQGDSAMYLCASSPTSGTSVYEQYFGPGTRLTVT.

V gene TRBV6-1 combines with J gene TRBJ2-1, with no clear D. The CDR3 runs 17 residues. The germline gives CDR1 MNHNS, CDR2 SASEGT. The ends were cut back, 3 bases at V and 1 base at J, with 16 bases in the middle. The CDR3 loop is CASSEDPNTFSYNEQFF. CDR3 DNA: TGTGCCAGCAGTGAGGATCCTAATACCTTTTCCTACAATGAGCAGTTCTTC.

The chain carries TRBV6-5 and TRBJ1-5; no firm D call. Trimming shortened V by 0 bases and J by 6 bases, and 6 bases separated the two germline ends. Germline V gene data show CDR1 as MNHEY and CDR2 as SVGAGI. This CDR3 region has 13 residues. The CDR3 reads CASSYSKTQPQHF. CDR3 bases: TGTGCCAGCAGTTACTCGAAAACTCAGCCCCAGCATTTT.

V usage is TRBV7-2 and J usage is TRBJ2-1; 12 nucleotides line up with TRBD2. V was clipped by 4 bases and J by 8 bases; unmatched bases: 12. The germline CDR1 and CDR2 sequences are SGHTA and FQGNSA. This CDR3 has 17 residues. The CDR3 reads CASSSAAGLAGSHEQFF. The CDR3 DNA follows: TGTGCCAGCAGCTCCGCCGCCGGACTAGCGGGGTCGCATGAGCAGTTCTTC.